The 10 T cell receptor beta chains below were found in one sample sequenced in a study of somatic mutations in cytotoxic T cells in rheumatoid arthritis. Clones were read by immunoSEQ multiplex PCR, and TCRdb kept only the in-frame ones, dropping some. The table records roughly 30,000 clones, 70% to 90% of them present only once. The sample consisted of CD8+ T cells sorted from blood. All receptors derive from an adult with rheumatoid arthritis.

The chain recombines TRBV12-5 with TRBJ2-1; TRBD2 aligns across 8 bases. The CDR3 is 16 amino acids. The trim removed 3 bases at V and 10 bases at J, leaving 14 bases unmatched. CDR1 and CDR2 (germline): LGHNT, FRNRAP. CDR3 protein: CASGFSAGGGSREQFF. CDR3 bases: TGTGCTAGTGGTTTCTCCGCGGGAGGAGGTAGTCGCGAGCAGTTCTTC.

This chain connects TRBV27 to TRBJ2-1, with D possibly TRBD2 on 5 matching bases. CDR3 size: 15 residues. Trimming removed 6 bases from V and 7 bases from J, with 19 bases in between. The germline V gene has CDR1 MNHEY and CDR2 SMNVEV (reference sequence). The chain's CDR3 is CASSFGIPINNEQFF. The CDR3 coding sequence is TGTGCCAGCAGCTTCGGGATTCCCATAAATAATGAGCAGTTCTTC.

This clone was detected only a few times. This chain connects TRBV6-1 to TRBJ2-6, with a tentative D call TRBD2 (6 bases). Germline values: CDR1 MNHNS, CDR2 SASEGT. V shed 1 base and J shed 2 bases, with 9 bases lying between them. The CDR3 extends over 16 amino acids. The CDR3 spells CASSEDGGTGANVLTF. The DNA of the CDR3 is TGTGCCAGCAGTGAAGATGGGGGGACTGGGGCCAACGTCCTGACTTTC.

The chain combines TRBV7-2 with TRBJ2-2; D is undetermined. This CDR3 is 14 amino acids long. Trimming cost V 1 base and J 14 bases, with 17 bases left between them. Germline CDR1 reads SGHTA; CDR2 reads FQGNSA. CDR3 sequence reads: CASSLDPSGPRLFF. CDR3 nucleotide sequence: TGTGCCAGCAGCTTAGACCCGTCAGGACCTAGACTGTTTTTT.

The rearrangement links TRBV5-4 to TRBJ1-2; possible D gene TRBD1, 5 bases. This CDR3 has 14 residues. V was cut by 1 base and J by 5 bases, with 12 bases left in between. Germline loops: CDR1 SGHNT, CDR2 YYREEE (reference sequence). CDR3 nucleotides: TGTGCCAGCAGCTTGAAACAGGCAGAATATGGCTACACCTTC. Residues: CASSLKQAEYGYTF. The variable domain in full, completed from reference TRBV5-4 and TRBJ1-2, reads ETGVTQSPTHLIKTRGQQVTLRCSSQSGHNTVSWYQQALGQGPQFIFQYYREEENGRGNFPPRFSGLQFPNYSSELNVNALELDDSALYLCASSLKQAEYGYTFGSGTRLTVV.

The rearrangement links TRBV9 to TRBJ1-1; D perhaps matches TRBD1 (6 bases). Germline V gene lookup returns CDR1 SGDLS and CDR2 YYNGEE. The CDR3 spans 15 residues. V lost 4 bases, J lost 1 base, and 14 bases lay in between. The CDR3 DNA sequence: TGTGCCAGCAGCCTTTTTGGGACACCGAACACTGAAGCTTTCTTT. This translates into CASSLFGTPNTEAFF.

This clone was counted once. The rearrangement joins TRBV14 to TRBJ2-2; a possible D gene is TRBD1 (5 bases). CDR1 and CDR2 (germline): SGHDN, FVKESK. V lost 1 base and J 4 bases, leaving 10 bases between the germline ends. CDR3 length equals 15 residues. CDR3 residues: CASSQGGDLTGELFF. The DNA of the CDR3 is TGTGCCAGCAGCCAAGGGGGCGACCTCACCGGGGAGCTGTTTTTT.

The rearrangement links TRBV9 to TRBJ2-1; TRBD2 agrees at 13 bases. CDR3 length: 15 amino acids. Germline lookup yields CDR1 SGDLS and CDR2 YYNGEE. The junction had 1 base not matched to a gene; V was cut back by 3 bases and J by 4 bases. The CDR3 loop reads CASSAGLAGYNEQFF. CDR3 DNA sequence: TGTGCCAGCAGCGCGGGACTAGCGGGGTACAATGAGCAGTTCTTC.

This chain joins TRBV9 and TRBJ2-2; 8 nucleotides agree with TRBD2. V lost 4 bases, J lost 5 bases, and 7 bases stayed unmatched. This CDR3 is 15 amino acids long. CDR1 SGDLS and CDR2 YYNGEE come from the germline V gene. The CDR3 here is CASSPGGVGTGELFF. The DNA of the CDR3 is TGTGCCAGCAGCCCGGGAGGGGTGGGAACCGGGGAGCTGTTTTTT.

As concerns this clone: A junction boundary mismatches the germline segment, possibly from a read error. The chain is built from TRBV7-8 and TRBJ2-1, with D hard to call. CDR3 length: 11 amino acids. Per germline, CDR1 SGHVS and CDR2 FQNEAQ. The CDR3 protein is CASSLTDERFF. DNA for the CDR3: TGTGCCAGCAGCTTAACCGATGAGCGGTTCTTC.